These 3 T cell receptor beta chains share one sample of origin, sequenced in a study of blood T cell repertoires in COVID-19. Sequencing used immunoSEQ multiplex PCR; TCRdb keeps in-frame clones, though not all of them. The sample has some 200,000 clones, under 90% seen once. Sequenced sample: peripheral blood. These receptors originate from a man older than 75 with acute or convalescent COVID-19.

The chain links TRBV18 to TRBJ2-3; TRBD2 matches 7 bases. Germline loops: CDR1 KGHSH, CDR2 LQKENI. This CDR3 contains 16 residues. After removal of 2 bases from V and 2 bases from J, the junction contained 7 bases not matched to a gene. CDR3 DNA sequence: TGTGCCAGCTCACCAAACCGAGCGGGGCTCACAGATACGCAGTATTTT. Translated: CASSPNRAGLTDTQYF.

The V and J genes are TRBV24-1 and TRBJ2-2; tentative D call: TRBD1 (7 bases). Trimming left V 0 bases short and J 5 bases short, with 9 bases between. Germline V gene lookup returns CDR1 KGHDR and CDR2 SFDVKD. CDR3 length: 15 amino acids. For the CDR3, the DNA is TGTGCCACCAGTGATTTGCCAGGGGGGACCGGGGAGCTGTTTTTT. This sequence encodes CATSDLPGGTGELFF.

The rearrangement uses TRBV16 and TRBJ2-1; 7 nucleotides match TRBD2. Germline V gene data show CDR1 as KGHSY and CDR2 as FQNENV. J was trimmed by 13 bases and V by 1 base; bases with no gene match: 10. CDR3 length: 14 amino acids. CDR3 DNA sequence: TGTGCCAGCAGCCAATATTCCCGGACGGGAGGACAGTTCTTC. Translation gives CASSQYSRTGGQFF.